The sample holds a few counts of the clone carrying this T cell receptor (beta chain). Its antigen remains unknown. The CDR3 is made up of 15 amino acids. Deletions cut 0 bases from V and 8 bases from J, with 16 bases between. Germline V gives CDR1 MNHEY, CDR2 SVGAGI. One entry per CDR3 protein, called by TCRdb with MiXCR from the RT-PCR reads. The sample shows around 850,000 distinct CDR3 sequences, less than 20% of them seen only once. The data derive from a study of response to subunit inactivated influenza vaccine. Study results and caveats: Researchers suggested that each seasonal influenza vaccination recruits few new T cells.

This clonotype originated in a man aged 45-60 years who received an inactivated influenza vaccine. This material consisted of PBMCs from blood, taken about 5 days after vaccination. The gene calls are TRBV6-5 and TRBJ1-2, with a weak D call TRBD1 (6 bases). CDR3 sequence reads: CASSYSGRGIRGYTF. Here the CDR3 DNA reads TGTGCCAGCAGTTACTCGGGCAGGGGTATTCGCGGCTACACCTTC.